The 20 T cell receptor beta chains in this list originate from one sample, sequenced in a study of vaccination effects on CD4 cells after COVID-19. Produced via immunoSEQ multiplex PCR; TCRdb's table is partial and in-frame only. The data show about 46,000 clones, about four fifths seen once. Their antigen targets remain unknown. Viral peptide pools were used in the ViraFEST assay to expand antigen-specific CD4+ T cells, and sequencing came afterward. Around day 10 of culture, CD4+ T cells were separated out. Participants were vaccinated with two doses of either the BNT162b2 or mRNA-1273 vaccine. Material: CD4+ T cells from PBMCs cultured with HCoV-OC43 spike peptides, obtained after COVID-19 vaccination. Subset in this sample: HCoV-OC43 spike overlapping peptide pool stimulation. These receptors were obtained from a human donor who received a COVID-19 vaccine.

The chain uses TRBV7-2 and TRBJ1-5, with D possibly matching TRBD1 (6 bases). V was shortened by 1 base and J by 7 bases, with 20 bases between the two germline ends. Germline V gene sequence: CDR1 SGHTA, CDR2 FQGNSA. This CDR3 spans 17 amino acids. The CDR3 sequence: CASSLVFRAGGGQPQHF. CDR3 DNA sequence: TGTGCCAGCAGCTTAGTTTTTCGTGCGGGGGGCGGACAGCCCCAGCATTTT.

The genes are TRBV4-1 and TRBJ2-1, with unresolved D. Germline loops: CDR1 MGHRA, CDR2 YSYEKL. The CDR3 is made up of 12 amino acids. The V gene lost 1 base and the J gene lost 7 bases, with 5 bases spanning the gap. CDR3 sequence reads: CASSQGGNEQFF. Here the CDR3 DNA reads TGCGCCAGCAGCCAAGGAGGAAATGAGCAGTTCTTC.

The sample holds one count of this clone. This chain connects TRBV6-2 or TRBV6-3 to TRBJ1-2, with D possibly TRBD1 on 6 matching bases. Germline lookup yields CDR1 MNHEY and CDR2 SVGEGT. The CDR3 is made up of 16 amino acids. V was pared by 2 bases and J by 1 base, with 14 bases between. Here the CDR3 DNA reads TGTGCCAGCAGTTACGGCAGGGGATCCGGTAACTATGGCTACACCTTC. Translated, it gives CASSYGRGSGNYGYTF.

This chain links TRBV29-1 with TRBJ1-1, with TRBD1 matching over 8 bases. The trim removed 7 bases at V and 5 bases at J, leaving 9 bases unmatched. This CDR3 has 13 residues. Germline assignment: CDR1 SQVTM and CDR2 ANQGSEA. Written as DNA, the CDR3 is TGCAGCGCCCGGACAGGGACGATAACTGAAGCTTTCTTT. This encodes CSARTGTITEAFF. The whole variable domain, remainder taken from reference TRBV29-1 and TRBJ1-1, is SAVISQKPSRDICQRGTSLTIQCQVDSQVTMMFWYRQQPGQSLTLIATANQGSEATYESGFVIDKFPISRPNLTFSTLTVSNMSPEDSSIYLCSARTGTITEAFFGQGTRLTVV.

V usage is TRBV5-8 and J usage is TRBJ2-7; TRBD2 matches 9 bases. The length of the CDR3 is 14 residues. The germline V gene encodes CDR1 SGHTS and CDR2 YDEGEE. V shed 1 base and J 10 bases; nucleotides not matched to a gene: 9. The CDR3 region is CASSLSGGGADQYF. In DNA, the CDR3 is TGTGCCAGCAGCTTGTCTGGCGGGGGGGCCGATCAGTACTTC. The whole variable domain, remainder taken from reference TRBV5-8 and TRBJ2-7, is EAGVTQSPTHLIKTRGQQATLRCSPISGHTSVYWYQQALGLGLQFLLWYDEGEERNRGNFPPRFSGRQFPNYSSELNVNALELEDSALYLCASSLSGGGADQYFGPGTRLTVT.

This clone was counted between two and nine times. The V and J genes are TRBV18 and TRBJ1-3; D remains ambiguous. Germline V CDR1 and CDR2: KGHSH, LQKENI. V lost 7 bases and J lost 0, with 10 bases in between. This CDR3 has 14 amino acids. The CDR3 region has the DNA TGTGCCAGCTTTGGGCCATTCTCTGGAAACACCATATATTTT. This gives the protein CASFGPFSGNTIYF.

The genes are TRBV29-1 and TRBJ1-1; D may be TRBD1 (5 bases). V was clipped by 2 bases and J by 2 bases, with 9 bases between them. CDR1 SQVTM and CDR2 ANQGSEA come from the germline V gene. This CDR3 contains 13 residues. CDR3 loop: CSVEYGQNTEAFF. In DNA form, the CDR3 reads TGCAGCGTTGAATACGGACAAAACACTGAAGCTTTCTTT.

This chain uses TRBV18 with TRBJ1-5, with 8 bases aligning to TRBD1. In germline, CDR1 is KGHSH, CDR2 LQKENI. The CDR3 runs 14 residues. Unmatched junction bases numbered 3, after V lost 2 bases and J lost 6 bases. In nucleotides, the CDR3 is TGTGCCAGCTCACCAGGACAGGGCAGTCAGCCCCAGCATTTT. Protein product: CASSPGQGSQPQHF.

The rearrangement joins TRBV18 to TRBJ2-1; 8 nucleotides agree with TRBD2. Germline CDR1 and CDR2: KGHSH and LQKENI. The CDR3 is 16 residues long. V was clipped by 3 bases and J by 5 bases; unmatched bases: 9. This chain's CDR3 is CASSPPGLGLNNEQFF. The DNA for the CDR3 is TGTGCCAGCTCACCCCCGGGACTAGGGCTGAACAATGAGCAGTTCTTC.

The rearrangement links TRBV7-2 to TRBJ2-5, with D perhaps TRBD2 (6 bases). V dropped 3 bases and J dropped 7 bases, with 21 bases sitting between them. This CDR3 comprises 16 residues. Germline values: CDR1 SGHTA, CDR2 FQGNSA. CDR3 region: CASSLLTGTVMWTQYF. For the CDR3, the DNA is TGTGCCAGCAGCTTGTTGACCGGGACTGTCATGTGGACCCAGTACTTC.

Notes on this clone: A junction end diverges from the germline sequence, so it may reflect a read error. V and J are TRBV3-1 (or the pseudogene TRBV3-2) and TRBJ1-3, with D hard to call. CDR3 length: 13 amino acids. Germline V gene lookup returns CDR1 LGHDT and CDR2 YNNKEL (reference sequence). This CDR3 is CASSGSSGNTVYF. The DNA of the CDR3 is TGTGCCAGCTCCGGAAGCTCTGGAAACACCGTATATTTT.

The CDR3 coding sequence is TGTGCCATCAGGGTTGACTCAGGGACCGGGGAGCTGTTTTTT. Protein: CAIRVDSGTGELFF. The rearrangement uses TRBV10-3 and TRBJ2-2; possible D gene TRBD1, 5 bases. The CDR3 extends over 14 amino acids. Germline loops: CDR1 ENHRY, CDR2 SYGVKD. With 6 bases removed from V and 5 bases from J, the gap between germline ends came to 13 bases.

CDR3 nucleotides: TGTGCCAGCAGCAAACTCGGGGAAGAGACCCAGTACTTC. This translates into CASSKLGEETQYF. V and J are TRBV12-3 or TRBV12-4 and TRBJ2-5, with TRBD2 as a possible D gene (5 bases). Trimming pared 6 bases from V and 3 bases from J, leaving 11 bases between. The CDR3 is 13 amino acids.

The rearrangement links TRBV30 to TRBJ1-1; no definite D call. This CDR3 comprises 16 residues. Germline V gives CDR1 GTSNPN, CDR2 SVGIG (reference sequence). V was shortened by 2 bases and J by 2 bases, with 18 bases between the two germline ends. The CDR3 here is CAWSPPGLRPNTEAFF. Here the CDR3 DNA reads TGTGCCTGGAGTCCCCCGGGTCTTCGGCCTAACACTGAAGCTTTCTTT.

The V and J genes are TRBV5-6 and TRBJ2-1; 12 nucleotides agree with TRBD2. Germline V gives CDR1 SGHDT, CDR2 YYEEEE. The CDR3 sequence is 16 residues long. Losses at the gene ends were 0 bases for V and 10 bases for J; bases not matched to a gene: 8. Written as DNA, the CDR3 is TGTGCCAGCAGCTTGGTGGCTAGCGGGAGGGCCTGGGAGCAGTTCTTC. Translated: CASSLVASGRAWEQFF.

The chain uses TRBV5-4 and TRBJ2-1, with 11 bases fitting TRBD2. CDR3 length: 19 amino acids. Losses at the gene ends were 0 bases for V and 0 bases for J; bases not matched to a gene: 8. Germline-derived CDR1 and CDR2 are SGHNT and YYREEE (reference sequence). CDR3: CASSLAAVAGGYSYNEQFF. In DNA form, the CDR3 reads TGTGCCAGCAGCTTGGCGGCAGTAGCGGGGGGGTACTCCTACAATGAGCAGTTCTTC.

In DNA form, the CDR3 reads TGTGCCAGCAGCTTGGCTAGCGGGGGGGCGTCCTACGAGCAGTACTTC. It translates to CASSLASGGASYEQYF. The rearrangement joins TRBV7-2 to TRBJ2-7, with 12 positions matching TRBD2. Looked up from germline, CDR1 is SGHTA and CDR2 is FQGNSA. This CDR3 is built from 16 residues. Trimming took 3 bases from V and 1 from J; bases not matched to a gene: 4.

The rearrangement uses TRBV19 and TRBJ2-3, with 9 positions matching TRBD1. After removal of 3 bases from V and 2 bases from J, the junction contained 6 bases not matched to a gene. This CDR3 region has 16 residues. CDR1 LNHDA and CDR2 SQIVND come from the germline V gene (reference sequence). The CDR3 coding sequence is TGTGCCAGTAGTATCGGACAGGGGAGCTACACAGATACGCAGTATTTT. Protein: CASSIGQGSYTDTQYF.

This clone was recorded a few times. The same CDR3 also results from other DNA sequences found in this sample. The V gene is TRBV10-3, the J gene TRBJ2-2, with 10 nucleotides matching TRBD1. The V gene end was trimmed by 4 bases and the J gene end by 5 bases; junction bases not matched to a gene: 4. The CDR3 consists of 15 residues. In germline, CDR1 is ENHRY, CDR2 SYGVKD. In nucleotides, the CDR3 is TGTGCCATCAGTGCCGGACAGGGGGGTACCGGGGAGCTGTTTTTT. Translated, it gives CAISAGQGGTGELFF.

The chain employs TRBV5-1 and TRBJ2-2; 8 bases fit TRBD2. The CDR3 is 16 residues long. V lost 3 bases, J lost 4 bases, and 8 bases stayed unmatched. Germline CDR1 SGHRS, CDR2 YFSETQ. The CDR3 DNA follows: TGCGCCAGCAGCTCGGTCGGCGGGGGGTTCACCGGGGAGCTGTTTTTT. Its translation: CASSSVGGGFTGELFF.